Listed below are T cell receptor beta chains from one sample, sequenced in a study of shared clonotypes between healthy human individuals. The table came from immunoSEQ multiplex PCR; TCRdb's copy has only in-frame clones and leaves some out. The data show millions of clones, with roughly 94% seen just once and more than 0.1% held by the top ten. Specimen: naive CD4+ T cells sorted from blood. All receptors derive from a man aged 18-30 years in good health. Both conserved end residues are part of each CDR3. A D gene is named only where the DNA matches it firmly. The size of a clone is reported for some rows only, either as once, few or many, or as a class for expanded clones.

>NA|TRBV7-9|NA|TRBJ2-1
CASSAGQSSYNEQFF
TGTGCCAGCAGCGCGGGACAGAGCTCCTACAATGAGCAGTTCTTC
>TRBD2|TRBV11-2|NA|TRBJ2-1
CASSLGTSGVNEQFF
TGTGCCAGCAGCTTAGGGACTAGCGGGGTCAATGAGCAGTTCTTC
>NA|TRBV9|NA|TRBJ2-7
CASSEGGALSYEQYF
TGTGCCAGCAGCGAAGGGGGTGCCCTCTCCTACGAGCAGTACTTC
>NA|TRBV21-1|NA|TRBJ1-1
CASSSRTGKNTEAFF
TGTGCCAGCAGCAGCCGGACAGGAAAGAACACTGAAGCTTTCTTT
>TRBD1|TRBV10-1|NA|TRBJ1-5
CASSPGQDQPQHF
TGCGCCAGCAGCCCCGGACAGGATCAGCCCCAGCATTTT
>TRBD1|TRBV5-1|NA|TRBJ1-2
CASSLGDRGKGGYTF
TGCGCCAGCAGCTTGGGAGACAGGGGAAAGGGAGGCTACACCTTC
>NA|TRBV5-1|NA|TRBJ2-2
CASSSGAGRELFF
TGCGCCAGCAGCTCGGGGGCCGGCCGGGAGCTGTTTTTT
>NA|TRBV27|NA|TRBJ2-1
CASRFRHYNEQFF
TGTGCCAGCAGGTTTAGACACTACAATGAGCAGTTCTTC
>NA|TRBV18|NA|TRBJ1-2
CASSQTQHYGYTF
TGTGCCAGCTCACAGACTCAACACTATGGCTACACCTTC
>NA|TRBV11-3|NA|TRBJ2-3
CASSLGELTDTQYF
TGTGCCAGCAGCTTAGGGGAGTTGACAGATACGCAGTATTTT
>NA|TRBV6-1|NA|TRBJ2-7
CASSEALQGIYEQYF
TGTGCCAGCAGTGAAGCGTTACAGGGAATTTACGAGCAGTACTTC
>NA|TRBV6-1|NA|TRBJ1-6
CASTEGAGPSFPLHF
TGTGCCAGCACCGAAGGGGCAGGGCCCTCTTTTCCCCTCCACTTT
>NA|TRBV29-1|NA|TRBJ2-5
CSVTTAGRETQYF
TGCAGCGTTACGACAGCCGGCAGAGAGACCCAGTACTTC
>NA|TRBV18|NA|TRBJ1-1
CASSLQGEAFF
TGTGCCAGCTCACTTCAAGGTGAAGCTTTCTTT
>NA|TRBV28|NA|TRBJ1-3
CASTAAGNTIYF
TGTGCCAGCACCGCGGCTGGAAACACCATATATTTT
>NA|TRBV11-3|once|TRBJ2-7
CASSSTPYEQYF
TGTGCCAGCAGCTCGACGCCTTACGAGCAGTACTTC
>NA|TRBV28|NA|TRBJ1-6
CASSLAGATNSPLHF
TGTGCCAGCAGTTTAGCAGGGGCGACTAATTCACCCCTCCACTTT
>NA|TRBV6-6|NA|TRBJ1-6
CASRWQEVSNSPLHF
TGTGCCAGCAGATGGCAGGAAGTGAGTAATTCACCCCTCCACTTT
>NA|TRBV5-4|NA|TRBJ1-1
CASSKSGGAWSNTEAFF
TGTGCCAGCAGCAAATCCGGGGGGGCTTGGAGTAACACTGAAGCTTTCTTT
>TRBD1|TRBV2|NA|TRBJ2-7
CASAVETGGYEQYF
TGTGCCAGCGCTGTAGAGACAGGGGGGTACGAGCAGTACTTC
>TRBD1|TRBV27|NA|TRBJ1-4
CASSWAGGNEKLFF
TGTGCCAGCAGCTGGGCAGGGGGCAATGAAAAACTGTTTTTT
>NA|TRBV28|NA|TRBJ1-5
CASSLRQTLGVQPQHF
TGTGCCAGCAGTCTACGACAGACTCTGGGGGTTCAGCCCCAGCATTTT
>TRBD1|TRBV6-1|NA|TRBJ1-5
CASSGMGYRGWNQPQHF
TGTGCCAGCAGTGGAATGGGATACAGGGGTTGGAATCAGCCCCAGCATTTT
>NA|TRBV11-2|NA|TRBJ2-1
CASSQLGEKQFF
TGTGCCAGCAGCCAACTTGGGGAAAAGCAGTTCTTC
>TRBD1|TRBV5-4|NA|TRBJ2-1
CASSFGTGIEQFF
TGTGCCAGCAGCTTCGGGACAGGGATTGAGCAGTTCTTC
>TRBD1|TRBV10-3|NA|TRBJ2-4
CAISELLVGQGFSKNIQYF
TGTGCCATCAGTGAGCTGCTCGTGGGACAGGGCTTTTCCAAAAACATTCAGTACTTC
>TRBD1|TRBV2|once|TRBJ1-3
CATQGDRGRGNTIYF
TGTGCCACTCAGGGGGACAGGGGTAGAGGAAACACCATATATTTT
>NA|TRBV11-2|NA|TRBJ2-7
CASSLSGPYEQYF
TGTGCCAGCAGCTTATCCGGACCCTACGAGCAGTACTTC
>TRBD2|TRBV7-2|once|TRBJ2-7
CASSERGNYYEQYF
TGTGCCAGCAGCGAGCGGGGTAACTACTACGAGCAGTACTTC
>NA|TRBV2|NA|TRBJ2-5
CASSEIPGTPPKETQYF
TGTGCCAGCAGTGAAATCCCCGGGACACCTCCTAAAGAGACCCAGTACTTC
>TRBD1|TRBV5-1|NA|TRBJ1-3
CASSPGTGNSGNTIYF
TGCGCCAGCAGCCCCGGGACAGGGAACTCTGGAAACACCATATATTTT
>NA|TRBV11-2|NA|TRBJ2-7
CASSPGAGGLVSYEQYF
TGTGCCAGCAGCCCAGGCGCAGGAGGGTTAGTGTCCTACGAGCAGTACTTC
>TRBD1|TRBV18|NA|TRBJ1-2
CASSLGQEGWYGYTF
TGTGCCAGCTCACTCGGACAGGAAGGATGGTATGGCTACACCTTC
>NA|TRBV6-1|NA|TRBJ2-5
CASSEVRETQYF
TGTGCCAGCAGTGAAGTCCGGGAGACCCAGTACTTC
>NA|TRBV25-1|NA|TRBJ2-7
CASSDRGNGYEQYF
TGTGCCAGCAGTGACCGCGGGAATGGCTACGAGCAGTACTTC
>TRBD1|TRBV12-5|NA|TRBJ1-6
CASGLVPRGLYSPLHF
TGTGCTAGTGGTTTGGTACCCAGGGGGCTGTATTCACCCCTCCACTTT
>TRBD1|TRBV30|once|TRBJ1-3
CAWSPGTVSGNTIYF
TGTGCCTGGAGCCCCGGGACAGTCTCTGGAAACACCATATATTTT
>TRBD1|TRBV5-4|NA|TRBJ1-3
CASSPWTGTPKF
TGTGCCAGCAGCCCATGGACAGGGACACCCAAATTT
>NA|TRBV6-5|NA|TRBJ1-6
CASSYMWQDNSPLHF
TGTGCCAGCAGTTACATGTGGCAGGATAATTCACCCCTCCACTTT
>TRBD1|TRBV5-6|NA|TRBJ2-2
CASSGGTDRIDTGELFF
TGTGCCAGCAGCGGAGGAACGGACAGGATCGACACCGGGGAGCTGTTTTTT
>TRBD1|TRBV7-9|NA|TRBJ2-3
CASSSYRGADTQYF
TGTGCCAGCAGCTCCTACAGGGGCGCAGATACGCAGTATTTT
>NA|TRBV4-1|NA|TRBJ1-1
CASSQDASGGYTEAFF
TGCGCCAGCAGCCAAGATGCCTCCGGGGGATACACTGAAGCTTTCTTT
>NA|TRBV28|NA|TRBJ1-1
CASSRDRLRTEAFF
TGTGCCAGCAGCCGCGACAGGTTACGCACTGAAGCTTTCTTT
>NA|TRBV6-5|NA|TRBJ2-2
CASFRALNTGELFF
TGTGCCAGCTTCCGCGCGCTTAACACCGGGGAGCTGTTTTTT
>NA|TRBV5-1|NA|TRBJ1-2
CASRAGEYGYTF
TGCGCCAGCAGAGCGGGAGAATATGGCTACACCTTC
>NA|TRBV6-1|NA|TRBJ1-1
CASSSFGGGTEAFF
TGTGCCAGCAGCTCATTCGGGGGTGGGACTGAAGCTTTCTTT
>NA|TRBV30|NA|TRBJ2-1
CAWSGSGLEQFF
TGTGCCTGGAGTGGTAGTGGGCTTGAGCAGTTCTTC
>NA|TRBV6-5|NA|TRBJ1-2
CASSYLTGGGYGYTF
TGTGCCAGCAGTTACCTGACGGGAGGAGGTTATGGCTACACCTTC
>TRBD1|TRBV7-2|NA|TRBJ2-7
CASSFGQGGTYEQYF
TGTGCCAGCAGCTTTGGACAGGGGGGAACCTACGAGCAGTACTTC
>NA|TRBV30|NA|TRBJ1-1
CAWRTGTLNTEAFF
TGTGCCTGGAGGACCGGGACATTGAACACTGAAGCTTTCTTT
>NA|TRBV5-1|NA|TRBJ1-6
CASSLESDSPLHF
TGCGCCAGCAGCTTGGAGTCCGATTCACCCCTCCACTTT
>NA|TRBV30|few|TRBJ1-3
CAWSVRGSSGNTIYF
TGTGCCTGGAGTGTTAGGGGGAGCTCTGGAAACACCATATATTTT
>NA|TRBV28|NA|TRBJ1-2
CASSPWGGRYGYTF
TGTGCCAGCAGTCCCTGGGGGGGCCGATATGGCTACACCTTC
>TRBD2|TRBV2|once|TRBJ2-2
CASSTSGRAATGELFF
TGTGCCAGCAGTACTAGCGGGAGGGCCGCCACCGGGGAGCTGTTTTTT
>TRBD2|TRBV7-2|NA|TRBJ2-7
CAFGASGHTSYEQYF
TGTGCCTTCGGGGCTAGCGGGCACACCTCCTACGAGCAGTACTTC